The 19 T cell receptor beta chains below come from one sample, sequenced in a study of cytomegalovirus exposure and HLA in healthy donors. A multiplex PCR was run with 60 Vbeta primers and 13 Jbeta primers. Profiling relied on immunoSEQ multiplex PCR, and the TCRdb table lists in-frame clones only, not all of them. In the table there are about 170,000 clones, 85% of which are singletons. Source material: PBMCs. The receptors here all came from a man aged 25 to 45 in good health and CMV-seropositive.

The V and J genes are TRBV25-1 and TRBJ2-2; D is ambiguous. V was clipped by 4 bases and J by 1 base, with 7 bases between them. The CDR3 covers 14 residues. The V gene's germline CDR1 is MGHDK and CDR2 SYGVNS. The CDR3 nucleotides read TGTGCCAGCAGTGCCTTCAGGAACACCGGGGAGCTGTTTTTT. Translating it yields CASSAFRNTGELFF.

This chain connects TRBV7-9 to TRBJ1-2; D uncertain. Germline V CDR1 and CDR2: SEHNR, FQNEAQ (reference sequence). The CDR3 extends over 14 amino acids. V was shortened by 5 bases and J by 4 bases, with 14 bases between the two germline ends. CDR3 sequence: CASSLQRALYGYTF. The CDR3 DNA sequence: TGTGCCAGCAGCCTACAGCGGGCTCTCTATGGCTACACCTTC.

The CDR3 spells CASSEWATGRTEAFF. The CDR3 region has the DNA TGTGCCAGCAGTGAATGGGCGACAGGGCGCACTGAAGCTTTCTTT. V gene TRBV25-1 combines with J gene TRBJ1-1, with 7 bases fitting TRBD1. This CDR3 region has 15 residues. Germline CDR1 is MGHDK and CDR2 is SYGVNS. V trimming: 1 base; J trimming: 4 bases; junction bases outside the gene matches: 6.

The chain employs TRBV5-4 and TRBJ2-5; TRBD2 matches 8 bases. The CDR3 is made up of 16 amino acids. V gave up 4 bases and J gave up 5 bases; unmatched junction bases: 13. Germline V gives CDR1 SGHNT, CDR2 YYREEE (reference sequence). The CDR3 here is CASSDPLGRAQETQYF. The CDR3 bases are TGTGCCAGCAGCGACCCCCTCGGGAGGGCCCAGGAGACCCAGTACTTC.

The chain is built from TRBV29-1 and TRBJ1-1; D possibly corresponds to TRBD1 (5 bases). The V gene lost 0 bases and the J gene lost 2 bases, with 10 bases spanning the gap. Germline CDR1 is SQVTM and CDR2 is ANQGSEA. The CDR3 covers 14 residues. CDR3 DNA sequence: TGCAGCGTTGAAGATTGGGGCAGAAACACTGAAGCTTTCTTT. It specifies CSVEDWGRNTEAFF.

V is TRBV11-3 and J is TRBJ2-7; 7 nucleotides agree with TRBD2. Trimming removed 4 bases from V and 6 bases from J; junction bases left unmatched: 9. Per germline, CDR1 SGHNT and CDR2 YENEEA. The CDR3 covers 14 residues. The CDR3 DNA reads TGTGCCAGCAGCTCGGCGGGAGTTAGGGGCGAGCAGTACGTC. This encodes CASSSAGVRGEQYV.

This clone was detected only once. The genes are TRBV29-1 and TRBJ2-1, with D maybe TRBD1 (5 bases). From germline, CDR1 is SQVTM and CDR2 ANQGSEA. There are 16 residues in the CDR3. V lost 0 bases to trimming and J lost 1 base, with 13 bases between them. The CDR3 reads CSVEDQGLGSYNEQFF. CDR3 in DNA: TGCAGCGTTGAAGACCAGGGCCTTGGGTCCTACAATGAGCAGTTCTTC.

This clone was observed once. This chain connects TRBV7-9 to TRBJ1-1; maybe TRBD1 (5 bases). Germline CDR1 SEHNR, CDR2 FQNEAQ (reference sequence). Trimming left V 0 bases short and J 3 bases short, with 11 bases between. The CDR3 runs to 15 residues. The chain's CDR3 is CASSLALGGDTEAFF. In DNA, the CDR3 is TGTGCCAGCAGCTTAGCGTTGGGAGGGGACACTGAAGCTTTCTTT.

The rearrangement joins TRBV19 to TRBJ2-1; 8 nucleotides line up with TRBD2. The CDR3 contains 14 residues. Per germline, CDR1 LNHDA and CDR2 SQIVND (reference sequence). Trimming cost V 2 bases and J 8 bases; bases outside gene matches: 5. The CDR3, as DNA: TGTGCCAGTAGTATACAGCGGGGGCTCGATGAGCAGTTCTTC. Encoded protein: CASSIQRGLDEQFF.

The chain links TRBV28 to TRBJ1-2, with 7 bases matching TRBD1. V trimming: 3 bases; J trimming: 4 bases; junction bases outside the gene matches: 11. The CDR3 is 16 amino acids. The germline gives CDR1 MDHEN, CDR2 SYDVKM. The DNA for the CDR3 is TGTGCCAGCAGTTTGACAGGGTCCATATTAGTCTATGGCTACACCTTC. Translated: CASSLTGSILVYGYTF.

This chain uses TRBV11-3 with TRBJ2-3; unclear D gene. CDR3 length equals 13 residues. In germline, CDR1 is SGHNT, CDR2 YENEEA. The V end lost 5 bases, the J end lost 3 bases, and 9 bases lay between the germline ends. DNA of the CDR3: TGTGCCAGCAGCCCGTACAGTACAGATACGCAGTATTTT. It specifies CASSPYSTDTQYF.

This clone was detected once. The J gene is TRBJ1-5, the V gene TRBV6-1, with D uncertain. The germline V gene encodes CDR1 MNHNS and CDR2 SASEGT. This CDR3 spans 19 amino acids. The V and J ends lost 4 bases and 0 bases respectively, with 22 bases between them. CDR3 nucleotides: TGTGCCAGCAGTGGAGAGGCAGATAAAATATCGTATAGCAATCAGCCCCAGCATTTT. Its translation: CASSGEADKISYSNQPQHF.

The V gene is TRBV27, the J gene TRBJ1-2; 8 nucleotides line up with TRBD1. Germline loops: CDR1 MNHEY, CDR2 SMNVEV (reference sequence). Germline trimming cut 2 bases from V and 13 bases from J; bases unmatched to any gene: 30. The CDR3 extends over 20 amino acids. CDR3 nucleotide sequence: TGTGCCAGCAGTTTAGAGGGAATTTGGACAGGGATGAGATTGCATACCTTGTCCACCTTC. This sequence encodes CASSLEGIWTGMRLHTLSTF.

J is TRBJ1-4 and V is TRBV2; D might be TRBD1 (5 bases). The CDR3 contains 12 residues. Germline V gene lookup returns CDR1 SNHLY and CDR2 FYNNEI. The V and J ends lost 2 bases and 8 bases respectively, with 6 bases between them. For the CDR3, the DNA is TGTGCCAGCAGTGAATGGGGCGAAAAACTGTTTTTT. It translates to CASSEWGEKLFF.

The chain joins TRBV11-3 to TRBJ2-1, with D tentatively TRBD2 (5 bases). V lost 5 bases and J 1 base, leaving 12 bases between the germline ends. Germline CDR1 and CDR2: SGHNT and YENEEA. The CDR3 length is 15 residues. The CDR3 protein is CASSILVSSYNEQFF. The CDR3 nucleotides are TGTGCCAGCAGCATACTAGTTTCGTCCTACAATGAGCAGTTCTTC.

The chain is built from TRBV4-3 and TRBJ1-4, with D maybe TRBD1 (6 bases). V was clipped by 4 bases and J by 8 bases, with 17 bases between them. The length of the CDR3 is 15 residues. Germline loops: CDR1 LGHNA, CDR2 YSLEER. The CDR3 DNA reads TGCGCCAGCAGCCCGCTGAGGGGGTATGGGGAAAAACTGTTTTTT. It is translated as CASSPLRGYGEKLFF.

This chain uses TRBV9 with TRBJ2-7, with D perhaps matching TRBD2 (5 bases). Trimming took off 0 bases at V and 1 base at J, with 8 bases between the two ends. CDR3 length equals 14 residues. Germline V CDR1 and CDR2: SGDLS, YYNGEE. The CDR3 DNA reads TGTGCCAGCAGCGTAGGAGGGTTTTCCTACGAGCAGTACTTC. Translated: CASSVGGFSYEQYF.

The chain combines TRBV5-8 with TRBJ1-2, with D unclear. The CDR3 has 13 amino acids. Per germline, CDR1 SGHTS and CDR2 YDEGEE. V dropped 5 bases and J dropped 7 bases, with 15 bases sitting between them. The CDR3 here is CASSFDIEGGYTF. In DNA form, the CDR3 reads TGTGCCAGCAGTTTTGACATAGAGGGTGGCTACACCTTC.

The rearrangement links TRBV5-6 to TRBJ2-1; D is unresolved. Germline-derived CDR1 and CDR2 are SGHDT and YYEEEE. Trimming pared 2 bases from V and 4 bases from J, leaving 13 bases between. CDR3 length equals 15 residues. CDR3 in DNA: TGTGCCAGCAGCTTTTTAGTCGGCGGTTACAATGAGCAGTTCTTC. Translating it yields CASSFLVGGYNEQFF.